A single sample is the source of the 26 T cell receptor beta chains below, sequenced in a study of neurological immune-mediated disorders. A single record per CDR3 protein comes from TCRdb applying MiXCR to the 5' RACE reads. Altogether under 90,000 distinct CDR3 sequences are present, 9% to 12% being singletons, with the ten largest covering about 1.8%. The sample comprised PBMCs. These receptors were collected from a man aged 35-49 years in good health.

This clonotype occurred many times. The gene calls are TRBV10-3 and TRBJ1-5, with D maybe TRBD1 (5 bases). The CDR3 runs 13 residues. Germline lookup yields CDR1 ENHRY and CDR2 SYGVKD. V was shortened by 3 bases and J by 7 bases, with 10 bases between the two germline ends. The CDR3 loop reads CAISDREEQPQHF. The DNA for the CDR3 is TGTGCCATCAGTGACAGGGAGGAACAGCCCCAGCATTTT.

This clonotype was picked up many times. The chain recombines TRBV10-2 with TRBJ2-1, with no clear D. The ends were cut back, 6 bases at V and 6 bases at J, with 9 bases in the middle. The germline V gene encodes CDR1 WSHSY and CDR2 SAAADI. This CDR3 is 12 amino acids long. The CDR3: CASRAGVNEQFF. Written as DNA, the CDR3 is TGCGCCAGCAGGGCAGGCGTCAATGAGCAGTTCTTC.

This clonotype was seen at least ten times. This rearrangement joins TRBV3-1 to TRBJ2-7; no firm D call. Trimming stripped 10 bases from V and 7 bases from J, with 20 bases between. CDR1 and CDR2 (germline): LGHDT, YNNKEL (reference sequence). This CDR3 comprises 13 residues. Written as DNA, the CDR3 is TGTGCCACAGGCCACCCGTCCCTTGAGGAGCAGTACTTC. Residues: CATGHPSLEEQYF.

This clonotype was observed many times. Here the CDR3 reads CASSSFSGTGVYEQYF. The CDR3 DNA sequence: TGTGCCAGCAGCTCTTTCTCCGGGACAGGGGTCTACGAGCAGTACTTC. The chain couples TRBV7-9 to TRBJ2-7, with TRBD1 identical over 10 bases. The CDR3 sequence is 16 residues long. Germline V gene sequence: CDR1 SEHNR, CDR2 FQNEAQ (reference sequence). The V and J ends lost 4 bases and 3 bases, in that order; junction bases with no gene match: 9.

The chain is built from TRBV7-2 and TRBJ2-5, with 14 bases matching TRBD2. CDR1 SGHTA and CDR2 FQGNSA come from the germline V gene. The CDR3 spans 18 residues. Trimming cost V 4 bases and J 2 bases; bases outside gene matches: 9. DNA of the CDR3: TGTGCCAGCAGCTACGGGACTAGCGGGGGATCGAGGCAAGAGACCCAGTACTTC. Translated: CASSYGTSGGSRQETQYF.

The CDR3 DNA reads as TGTGCCAGCAGCTTGAGCGGGTATGGTCAGCCCCAGCATTTT. The encoded protein is CASSLSGYGQPQHF. The chain employs TRBV5-6 and TRBJ1-5, with D unresolved. The CDR3 spans 14 residues. Trimming took 1 base from V and 6 from J, leaving 11 bases between them. The germline CDR1 and CDR2 sequences are SGHDT and YYEEEE.

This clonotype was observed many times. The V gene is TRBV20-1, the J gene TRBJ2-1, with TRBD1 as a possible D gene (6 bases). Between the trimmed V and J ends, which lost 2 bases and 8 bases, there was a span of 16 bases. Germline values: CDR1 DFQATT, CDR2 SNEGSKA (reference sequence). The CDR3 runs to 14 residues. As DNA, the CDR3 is TGCAGTGCTAGATCGCACAGGGTTAGAGATGAGCAGTTCTTC. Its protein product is CSARSHRVRDEQFF.

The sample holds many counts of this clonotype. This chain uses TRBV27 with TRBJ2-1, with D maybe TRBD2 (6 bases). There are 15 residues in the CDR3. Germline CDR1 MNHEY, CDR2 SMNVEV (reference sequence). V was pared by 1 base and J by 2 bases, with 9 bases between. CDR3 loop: CASSLWGEAYNEQFF. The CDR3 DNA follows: TGTGCCAGCAGTTTATGGGGGGAGGCCTACAATGAGCAGTTCTTC.

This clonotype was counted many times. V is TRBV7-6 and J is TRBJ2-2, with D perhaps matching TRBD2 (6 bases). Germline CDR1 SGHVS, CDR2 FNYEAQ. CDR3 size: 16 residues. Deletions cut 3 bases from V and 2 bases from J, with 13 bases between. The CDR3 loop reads CASSLGSGLNTGELFF. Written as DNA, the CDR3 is TGTGCCAGCAGCTTGGGTAGCGGACTAAACACCGGGGAGCTGTTTTTT.

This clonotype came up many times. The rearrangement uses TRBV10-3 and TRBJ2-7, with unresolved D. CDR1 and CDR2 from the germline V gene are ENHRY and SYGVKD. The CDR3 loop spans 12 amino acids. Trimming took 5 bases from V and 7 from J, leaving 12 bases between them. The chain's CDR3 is CAISPPVGEQYF. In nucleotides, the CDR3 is TGTGCCATCAGTCCCCCAGTAGGGGAGCAGTACTTC.

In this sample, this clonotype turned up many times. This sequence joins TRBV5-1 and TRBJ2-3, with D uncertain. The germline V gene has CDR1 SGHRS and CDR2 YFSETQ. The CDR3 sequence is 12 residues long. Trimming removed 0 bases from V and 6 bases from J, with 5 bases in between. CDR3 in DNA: TGCGCCAGCAGCTTGGCTGGGGATACGCAGTATTTT. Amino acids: CASSLAGDTQYF.

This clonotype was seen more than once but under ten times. DNA for the CDR3: TGTGCCAGCAGTAAAGGGACAGCTAGCAATCAGCCCCAGCATTTT. Amino acid sequence: CASSKGTASNQPQHF. The V and J genes are TRBV6-5 and TRBJ1-5; 7 bases line up with TRBD1. The V and J ends lost 5 bases and 0 bases, in that order; junction bases with no gene match: 4. The CDR3 length is 15 residues. Per the germline V gene, CDR1 is MNHEY and CDR2 is SVGAGI.

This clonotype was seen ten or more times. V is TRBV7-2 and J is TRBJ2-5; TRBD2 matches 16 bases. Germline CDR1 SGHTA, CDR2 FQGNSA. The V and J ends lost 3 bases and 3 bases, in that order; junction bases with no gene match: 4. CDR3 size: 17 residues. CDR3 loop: CASSFPGLAGGKETQYF. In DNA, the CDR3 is TGTGCCAGCAGCTTTCCGGGACTAGCGGGGGGGAAAGAGACCCAGTACTTC.

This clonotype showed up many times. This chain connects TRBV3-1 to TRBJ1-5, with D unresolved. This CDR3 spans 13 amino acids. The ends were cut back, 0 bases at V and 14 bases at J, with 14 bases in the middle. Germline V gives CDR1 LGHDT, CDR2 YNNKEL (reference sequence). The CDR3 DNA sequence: TGTGCCAGCAGCCAAGATCTTCGTGGGTTGAAGCATTTT. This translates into CASSQDLRGLKHF.

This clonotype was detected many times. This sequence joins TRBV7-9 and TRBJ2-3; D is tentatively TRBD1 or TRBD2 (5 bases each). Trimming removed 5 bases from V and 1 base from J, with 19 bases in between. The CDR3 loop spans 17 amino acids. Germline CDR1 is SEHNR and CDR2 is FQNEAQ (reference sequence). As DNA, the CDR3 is TGTGCCAGCAGCCCGGCCCGCGTGGGGGACCGCACAGATACGCAGTATTTT. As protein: CASSPARVGDRTDTQYF.

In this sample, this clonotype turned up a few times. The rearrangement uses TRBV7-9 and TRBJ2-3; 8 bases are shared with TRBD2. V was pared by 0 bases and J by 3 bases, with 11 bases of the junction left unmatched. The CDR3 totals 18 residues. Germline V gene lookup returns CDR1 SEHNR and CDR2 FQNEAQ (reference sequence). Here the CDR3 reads CASSLARREGLTTDTQYF. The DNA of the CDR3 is TGTGCCAGCAGCTTAGCGCGTCGGGAGGGCCTCACGACAGATACGCAGTATTTT.

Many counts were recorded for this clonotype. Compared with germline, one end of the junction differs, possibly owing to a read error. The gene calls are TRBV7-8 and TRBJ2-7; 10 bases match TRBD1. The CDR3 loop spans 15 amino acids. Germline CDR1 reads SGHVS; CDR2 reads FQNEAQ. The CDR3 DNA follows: TGTGCCAGCAGCTCTAGCATGGACAGGGGGGCTCAAGGTGACTTC. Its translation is CASSSSMDRGAQGDF. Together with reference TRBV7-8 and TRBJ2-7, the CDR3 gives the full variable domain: GAGVSQSPRYKVAKRGQDVALRCDPISGHVSLFWYQQALGQGPEFLTYFQNEAQLDKSGLPSDRFFAERPEGSVSTLKIQRTQQEDSAVYLCASSSSMDRGAQGDFGPGTRLTVT.

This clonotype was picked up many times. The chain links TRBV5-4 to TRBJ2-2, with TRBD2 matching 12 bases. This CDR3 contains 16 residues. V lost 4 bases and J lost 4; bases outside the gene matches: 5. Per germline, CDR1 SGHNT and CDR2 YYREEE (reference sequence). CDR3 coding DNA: TGTGCCAGCAGCCGTCGGACTAGCGGGGTCACCGGGGAGCTGTTTTTT. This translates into CASSRRTSGVTGELFF. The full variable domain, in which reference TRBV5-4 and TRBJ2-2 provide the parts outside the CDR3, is ETGVTQSPTHLIKTRGQQVTLRCSSQSGHNTVSWYQQALGQGPQFIFQYYREEENGRGNFPPRFSGLQFPNYSSELNVNALELDDSALYLCASSRRTSGVTGELFFGEGSRLTVL.

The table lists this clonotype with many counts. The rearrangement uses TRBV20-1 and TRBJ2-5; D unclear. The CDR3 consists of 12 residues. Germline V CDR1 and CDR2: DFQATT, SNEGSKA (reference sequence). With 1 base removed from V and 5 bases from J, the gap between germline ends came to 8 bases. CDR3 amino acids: CSARVVGETQYF. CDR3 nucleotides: TGCAGTGCTAGAGTTGTCGGGGAGACCCAGTACTTC.

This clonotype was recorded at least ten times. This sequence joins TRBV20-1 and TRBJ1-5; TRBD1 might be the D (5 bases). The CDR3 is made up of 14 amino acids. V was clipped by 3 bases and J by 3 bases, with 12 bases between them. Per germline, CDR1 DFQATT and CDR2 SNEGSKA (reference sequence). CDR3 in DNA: TGCAGTGCTAGGTCCGGGACGGTCAATCAGCCCCAGCATTTT. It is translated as CSARSGTVNQPQHF.

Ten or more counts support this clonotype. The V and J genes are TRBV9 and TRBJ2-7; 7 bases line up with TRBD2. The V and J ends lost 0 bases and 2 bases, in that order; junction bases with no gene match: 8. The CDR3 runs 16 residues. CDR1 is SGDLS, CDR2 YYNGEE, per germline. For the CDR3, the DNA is TGTGCCAGCAGCGTAGGGGGGACTACTGGGGCCTACGAGCAGTACTTC. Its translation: CASSVGGTTGAYEQYF.

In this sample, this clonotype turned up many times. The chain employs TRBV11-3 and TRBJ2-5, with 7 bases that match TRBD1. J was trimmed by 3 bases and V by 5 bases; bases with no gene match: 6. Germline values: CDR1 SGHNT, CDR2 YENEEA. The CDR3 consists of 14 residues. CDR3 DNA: TGTGCCAGCAGCCCGACAGGGCAGGAAGAGACCCAGTACTTC. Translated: CASSPTGQEETQYF.

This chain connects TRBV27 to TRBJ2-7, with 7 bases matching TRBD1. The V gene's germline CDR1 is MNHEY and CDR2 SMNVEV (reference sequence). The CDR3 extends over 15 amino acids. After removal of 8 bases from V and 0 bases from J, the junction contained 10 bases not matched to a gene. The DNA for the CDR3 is TGTGCCAGCCCAACAGGGGTCCTCAGCTCCTACGAGCAGTACTTC. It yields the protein CASPTGVLSSYEQYF.

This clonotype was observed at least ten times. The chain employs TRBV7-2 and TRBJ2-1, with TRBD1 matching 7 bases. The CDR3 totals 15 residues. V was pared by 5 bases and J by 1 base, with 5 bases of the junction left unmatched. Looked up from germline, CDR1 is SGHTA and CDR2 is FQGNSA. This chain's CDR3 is CASSPGGSSYNEQFF. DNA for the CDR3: TGTGCCAGCAGCCCAGGGGGAAGTTCCTACAATGAGCAGTTCTTC.

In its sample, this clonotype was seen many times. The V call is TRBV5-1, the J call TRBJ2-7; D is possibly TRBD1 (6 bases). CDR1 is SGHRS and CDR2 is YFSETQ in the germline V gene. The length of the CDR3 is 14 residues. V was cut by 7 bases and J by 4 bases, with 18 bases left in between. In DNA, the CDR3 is TGCGCCAGCGCACCCGGACAGCCCAATTACGAGCAGTACTTC. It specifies CASAPGQPNYEQYF. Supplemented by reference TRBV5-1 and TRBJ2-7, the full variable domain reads KAGVTQTPRYLIKTRGQQVTLSCSPISGHRSVSWYQQTPGQGLQFLFEYFSETQRNKGNFPGRFSGRQFSNSRSEMNVSTLELGDSALYLCASAPGQPNYEQYFGPGTRLTVT.

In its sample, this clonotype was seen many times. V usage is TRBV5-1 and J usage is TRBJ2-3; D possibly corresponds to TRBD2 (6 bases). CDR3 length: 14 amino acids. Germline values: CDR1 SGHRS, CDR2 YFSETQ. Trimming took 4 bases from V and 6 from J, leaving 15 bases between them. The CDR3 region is CASSRGTLGDTQYF. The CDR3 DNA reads TGCGCCAGCAGCCGGGGGACCCTCGGGGATACGCAGTATTTT. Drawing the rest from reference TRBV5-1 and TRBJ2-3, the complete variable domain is KAGVTQTPRYLIKTRGQQVTLSCSPISGHRSVSWYQQTPGQGLQFLFEYFSETQRNKGNFPGRFSGRQFSNSRSEMNVSTLELGDSALYLCASSRGTLGDTQYFGPGTRLTVL.